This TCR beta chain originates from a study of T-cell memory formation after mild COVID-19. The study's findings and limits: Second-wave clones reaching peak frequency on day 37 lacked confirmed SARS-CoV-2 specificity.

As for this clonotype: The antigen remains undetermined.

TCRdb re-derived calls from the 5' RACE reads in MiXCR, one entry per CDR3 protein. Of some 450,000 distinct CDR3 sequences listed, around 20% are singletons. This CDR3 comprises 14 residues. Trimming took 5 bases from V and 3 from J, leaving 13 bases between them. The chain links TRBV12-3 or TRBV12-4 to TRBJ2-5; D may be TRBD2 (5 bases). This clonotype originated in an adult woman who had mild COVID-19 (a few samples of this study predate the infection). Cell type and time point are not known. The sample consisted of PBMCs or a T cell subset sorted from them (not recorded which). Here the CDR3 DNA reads TGTGCCAGCAGTACCGGGATGTGGGAAGAGACCCAGTACTTC. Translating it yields CASSTGMWEETQYF.